The sequence of this TCR beta chain was determined in a study of T cell repertoires in cytomegalovirus infection. About the study: A matching HLA type, together with CMV infection, was signaled by public TCR beta signatures.

TCRdb recomputed calls from the reads with MiXCR, one row per CDR3 protein. The data hold 100,000 to 150,000 distinct CDR3 sequences, with 30% to 40% observed a single time. Study findings and constraints: Based on cumulative public TCR beta family frequency, carriers of CMV plus the relevant HLA were identified. CMV-specific HLA-C-restricted TCR beta clonotypes dominated the ex vivo response.

Germline CDR1 and CDR2: SGHVS and FNYEAQ. The V end was cut by 4 bases, the J end by 4 bases, with 16 bases between. CDR3 size: 16 residues. As for this clonotype: The antigen remains undetermined.

This sequence originates from a human donor in good health (CMV status not recorded). Some clones in this sample may be carry-over from other donors' samples. The sample here was CD8+ T cells from cultured PBMCs, taken from culture after CMV antigen stimulation. V usage is TRBV7-6 and J usage is TRBJ2-2, with D perhaps assigned TRBD1 or TRBD2 (5 bases each). The CDR3 loop reads CASSSAGASGTGELFF. DNA for the CDR3: TGTGCCAGCAGCTCCGCCGGGGCCTCTGGCACCGGGGAGCTGTTTTTT.